The clone carrying this T cell receptor beta chain was counted between two and nine times. This record belongs to a study of cytomegalovirus exposure and HLA in healthy donors. V was pared by 1 base and J by 2 bases, with 9 bases between. Germline values: CDR1 SGHVS, CDR2 FQNEAQ. The CDR3 runs 15 residues. The PCR contained 60 Vbeta and 13 Jbeta primers. The assay was immunoSEQ multiplex PCR, and TCRdb's table has in-frame clones only and misses some. The sample consists of a few hundred thousand clones, 60% to 80% of them appearing once. Donors likely had unrecorded immune exposures despite being nominally healthy when sampled.

Sequenced: PBMCs. This chain links TRBV7-8 with TRBJ1-5, with D possibly TRBD1 on 5 matching bases. The sequence derives from a man aged 18 to 30 in good health and CMV-seronegative. The CDR3 nucleotides read TGTGCCAGCAGCTTAGAGGACATGCGCAATCAGCCCCAGCATTTT. Translation gives CASSLEDMRNQPQHF.